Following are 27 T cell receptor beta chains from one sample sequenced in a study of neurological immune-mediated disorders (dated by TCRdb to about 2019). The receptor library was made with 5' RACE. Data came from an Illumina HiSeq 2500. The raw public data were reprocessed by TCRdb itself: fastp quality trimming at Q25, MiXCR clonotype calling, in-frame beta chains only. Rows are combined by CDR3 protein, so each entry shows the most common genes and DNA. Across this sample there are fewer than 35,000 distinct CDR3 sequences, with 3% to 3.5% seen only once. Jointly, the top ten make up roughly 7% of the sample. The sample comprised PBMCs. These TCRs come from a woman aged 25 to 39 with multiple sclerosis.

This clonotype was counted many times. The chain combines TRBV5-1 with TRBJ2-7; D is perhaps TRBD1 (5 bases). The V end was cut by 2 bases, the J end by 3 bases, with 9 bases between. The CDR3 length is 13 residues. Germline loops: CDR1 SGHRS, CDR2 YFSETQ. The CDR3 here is CASSFAGLYEQYF. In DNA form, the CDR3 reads TGCGCCAGCAGCTTTGCAGGGCTCTACGAGCAGTACTTC.

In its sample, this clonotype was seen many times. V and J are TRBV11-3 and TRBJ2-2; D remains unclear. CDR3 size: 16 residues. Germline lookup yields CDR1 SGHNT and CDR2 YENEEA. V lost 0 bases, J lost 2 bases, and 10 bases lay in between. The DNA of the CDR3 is TGTGCCAGCAGCTTAGATAGTACTGTCAACACCGGGGAGCTGTTTTTT. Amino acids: CASSLDSTVNTGELFF.

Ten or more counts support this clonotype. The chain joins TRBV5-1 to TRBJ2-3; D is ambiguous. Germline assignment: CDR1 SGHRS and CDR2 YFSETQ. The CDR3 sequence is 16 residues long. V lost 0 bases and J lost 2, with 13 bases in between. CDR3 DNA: TGCGCCAGCAGCTTGGGATTGGCCCATGACACAGATACGCAGTATTTT. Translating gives CASSLGLAHDTDTQYF.

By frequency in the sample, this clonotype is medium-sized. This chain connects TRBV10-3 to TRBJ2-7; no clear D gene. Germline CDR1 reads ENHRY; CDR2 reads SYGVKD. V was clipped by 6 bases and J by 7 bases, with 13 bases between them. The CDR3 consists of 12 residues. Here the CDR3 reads CAISAVMYEQYF. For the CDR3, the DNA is TGTGCCATCAGCGCCGTGATGTATGAGCAGTACTTC.

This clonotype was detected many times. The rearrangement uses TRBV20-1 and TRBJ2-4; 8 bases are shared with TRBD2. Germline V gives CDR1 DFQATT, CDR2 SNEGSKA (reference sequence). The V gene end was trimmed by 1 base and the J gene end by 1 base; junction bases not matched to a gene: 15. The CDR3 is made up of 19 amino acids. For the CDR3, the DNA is TGCAGTGCTAGAGTACTCGGGGGGGAGGGAAGTGGGGCCAAAAACATTCAGTACTTC. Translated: CSARVLGGEGSGAKNIQYF.

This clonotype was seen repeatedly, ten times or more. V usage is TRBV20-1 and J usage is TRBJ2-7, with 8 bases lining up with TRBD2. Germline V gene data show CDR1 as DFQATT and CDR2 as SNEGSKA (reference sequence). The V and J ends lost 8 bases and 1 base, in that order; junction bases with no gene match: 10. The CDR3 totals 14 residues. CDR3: CSPNSGIVSYEQYF. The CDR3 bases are TGCAGTCCTAATAGCGGGATCGTTTCCTACGAGCAGTACTTC.

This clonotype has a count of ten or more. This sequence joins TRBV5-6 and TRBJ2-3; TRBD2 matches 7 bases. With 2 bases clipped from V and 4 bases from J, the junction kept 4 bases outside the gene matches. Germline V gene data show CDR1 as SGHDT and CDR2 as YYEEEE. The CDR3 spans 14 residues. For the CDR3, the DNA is TGTGCCAGCAGCTTAGTGCGGGGGTCAGATACGCAGTATTTT. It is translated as CASSLVRGSDTQYF. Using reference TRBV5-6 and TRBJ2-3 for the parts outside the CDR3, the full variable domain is DAGVTQSPTHLIKTRGQQVTLRCSPKSGHDTVSWYQQALGQGPQFIFQYYEEEERQRGNFPDRFSGHQFPNYSSELNVNALLLGDSALYLCASSLVRGSDTQYFGPGTRLTVL.

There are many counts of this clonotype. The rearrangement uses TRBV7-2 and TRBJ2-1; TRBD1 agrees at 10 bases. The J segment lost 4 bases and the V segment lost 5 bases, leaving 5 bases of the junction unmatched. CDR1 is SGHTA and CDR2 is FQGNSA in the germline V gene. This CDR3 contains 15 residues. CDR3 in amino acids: CASSLDRGLYNEQFF. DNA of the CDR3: TGTGCCAGCAGCCTCGACAGGGGGCTTTACAATGAGCAGTTCTTC.

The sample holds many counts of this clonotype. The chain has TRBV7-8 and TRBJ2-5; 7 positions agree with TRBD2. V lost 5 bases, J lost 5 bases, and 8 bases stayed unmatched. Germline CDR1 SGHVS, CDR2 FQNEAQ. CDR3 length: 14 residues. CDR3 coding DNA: TGTGCCAGCAGCCTTGGCGGGGGTAGTGAGACCCAGTACTTC. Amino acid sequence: CASSLGGGSETQYF.

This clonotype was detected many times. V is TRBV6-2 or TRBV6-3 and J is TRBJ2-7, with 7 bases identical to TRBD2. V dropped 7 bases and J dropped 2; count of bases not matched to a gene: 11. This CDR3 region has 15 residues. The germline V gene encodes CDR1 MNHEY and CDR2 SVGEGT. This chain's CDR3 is CASTDPAGVAYEQYF. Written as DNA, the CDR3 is TGTGCCAGCACGGACCCGGCGGGGGTTGCCTACGAGCAGTACTTC.

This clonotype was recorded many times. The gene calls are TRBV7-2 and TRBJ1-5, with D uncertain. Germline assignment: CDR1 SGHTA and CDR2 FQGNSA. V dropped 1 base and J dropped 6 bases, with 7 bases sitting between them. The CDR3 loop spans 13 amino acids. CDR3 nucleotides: TGTGCCAGCAGCTTAGGTCATGGTCAGCCCCAGCATTTT. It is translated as CASSLGHGQPQHF.

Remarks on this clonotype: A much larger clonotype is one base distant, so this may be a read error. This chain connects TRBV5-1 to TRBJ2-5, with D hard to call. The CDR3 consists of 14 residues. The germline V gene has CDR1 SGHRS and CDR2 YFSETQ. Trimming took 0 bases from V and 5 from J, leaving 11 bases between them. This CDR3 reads CASSLAVRVETQYF. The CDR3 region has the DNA TGCGCCAGCAGCTTGGCCGTTAGAGTTGAGACCCAGTACTTC.

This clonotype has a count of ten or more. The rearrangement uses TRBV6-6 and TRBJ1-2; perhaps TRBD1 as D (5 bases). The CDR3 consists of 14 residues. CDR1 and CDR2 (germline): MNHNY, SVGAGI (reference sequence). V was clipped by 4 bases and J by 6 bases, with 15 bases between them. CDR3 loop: CASSSQTEEHGYTF. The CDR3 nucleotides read TGTGCCAGCAGTTCCCAGACAGAGGAACATGGCTACACCTTC.

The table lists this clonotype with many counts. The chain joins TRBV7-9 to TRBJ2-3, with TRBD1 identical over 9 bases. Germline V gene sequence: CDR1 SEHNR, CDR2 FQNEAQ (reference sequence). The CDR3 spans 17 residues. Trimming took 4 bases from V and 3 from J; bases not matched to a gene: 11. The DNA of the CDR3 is TGTGCCAGCAGCTATTACAGGGGGCGCTTCCAAACAGATACGCAGTATTTT. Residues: CASSYYRGRFQTDTQYF.

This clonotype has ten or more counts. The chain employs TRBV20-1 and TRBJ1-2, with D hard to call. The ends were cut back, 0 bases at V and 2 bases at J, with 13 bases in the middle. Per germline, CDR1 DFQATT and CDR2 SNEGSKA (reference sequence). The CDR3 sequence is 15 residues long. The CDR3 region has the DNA TGCAGTGCTAGAGATATGAACAGATTAAACTATGGCTACACCTTC. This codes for CSARDMNRLNYGYTF.

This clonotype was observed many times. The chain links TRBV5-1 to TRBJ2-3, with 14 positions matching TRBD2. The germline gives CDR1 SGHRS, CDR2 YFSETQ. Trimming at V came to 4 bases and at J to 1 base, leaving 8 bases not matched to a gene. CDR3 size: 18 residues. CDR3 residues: CASSPRGLAGARTDTQYF. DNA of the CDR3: TGCGCCAGCAGCCCCAGGGGACTAGCGGGGGCCCGCACAGATACGCAGTATTTT.

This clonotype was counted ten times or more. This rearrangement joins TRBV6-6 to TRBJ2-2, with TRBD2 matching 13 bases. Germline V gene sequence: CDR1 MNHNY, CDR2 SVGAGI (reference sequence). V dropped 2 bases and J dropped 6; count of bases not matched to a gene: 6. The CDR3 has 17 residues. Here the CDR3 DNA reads TGTGCCAGCAGTTACCTAGGACTAGCGGGAGAGCCCGGGGAGCTGTTTTTT. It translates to CASSYLGLAGEPGELFF.

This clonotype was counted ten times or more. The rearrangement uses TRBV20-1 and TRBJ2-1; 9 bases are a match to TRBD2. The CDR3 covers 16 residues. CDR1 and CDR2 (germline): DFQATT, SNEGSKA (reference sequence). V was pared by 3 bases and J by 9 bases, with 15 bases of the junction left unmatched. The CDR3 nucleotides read TGCAGTGCTAGCACTCCGGGACTAGCCTTAGGTGGTGAGCAGTTCTTC. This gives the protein CSASTPGLALGGEQFF.

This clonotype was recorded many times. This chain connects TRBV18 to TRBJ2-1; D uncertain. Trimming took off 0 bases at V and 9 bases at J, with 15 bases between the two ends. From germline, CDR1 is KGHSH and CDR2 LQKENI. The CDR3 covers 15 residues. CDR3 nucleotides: TGTGCCAGCTCACCACCGGAAGGGTTCACTACTGAGCAGTTCTTC. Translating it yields CASSPPEGFTTEQFF. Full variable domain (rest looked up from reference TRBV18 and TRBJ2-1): NAGVMQNPRHLVRRRGQEARLRCSPMKGHSHVYWYRQLPEEGLKFMVYLQKENIIDESGMPKERFSAEFPKEGPSILRIQQVVRGDSAAYFCASSPPEGFTTEQFFGPGTRLTVL.

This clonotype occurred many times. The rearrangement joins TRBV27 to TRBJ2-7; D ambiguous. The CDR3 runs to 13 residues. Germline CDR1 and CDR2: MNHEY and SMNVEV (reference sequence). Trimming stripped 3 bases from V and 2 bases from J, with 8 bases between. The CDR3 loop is CASSLAATYEQYF. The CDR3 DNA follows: TGTGCCAGCAGTTTGGCAGCCACCTACGAGCAGTACTTC.

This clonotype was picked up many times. The CDR3 bases are TGCAGTGCCAGACGACAGTCGATCTATGGCTACACCTTC. Translating it yields CSARRQSIYGYTF. The V gene is TRBV20-1, the J gene TRBJ1-2, with a tentative D call TRBD1 (5 bases). CDR3 length equals 13 residues. With 6 bases removed from V and 4 bases from J, the gap between germline ends came to 15 bases. CDR1 and CDR2 (germline): DFQATT, SNEGSKA (reference sequence).

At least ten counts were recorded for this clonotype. This CDR3 is CASSLSATQANEQFF. DNA of the CDR3: TGCGCCAGCAGCCTGTCGGCCACCCAAGCTAATGAGCAGTTCTTC. This chain uses TRBV5-1 with TRBJ2-1, with D uncertain. The CDR3 spans 15 residues. Trimming cost V 4 bases and J 7 bases, with 18 bases left between them. Per germline, CDR1 SGHRS and CDR2 YFSETQ.

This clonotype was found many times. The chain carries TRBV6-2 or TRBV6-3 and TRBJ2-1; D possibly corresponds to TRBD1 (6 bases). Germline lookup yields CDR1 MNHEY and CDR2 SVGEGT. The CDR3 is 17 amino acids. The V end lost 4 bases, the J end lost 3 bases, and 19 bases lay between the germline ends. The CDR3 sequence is CASSSRPSGVYYNEQFF. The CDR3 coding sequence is TGTGCCAGCAGTTCCCGACCTTCAGGGGTCTACTACAATGAGCAGTTCTTC.

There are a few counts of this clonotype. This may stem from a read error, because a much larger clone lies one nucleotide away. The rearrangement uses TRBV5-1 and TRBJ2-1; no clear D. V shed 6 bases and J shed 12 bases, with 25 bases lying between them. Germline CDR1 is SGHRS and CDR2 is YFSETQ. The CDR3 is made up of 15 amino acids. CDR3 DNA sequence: TGCGCCAGCACCCCCTTTGTCGGAAAGGAGAAAGGGCAGTTCTTC. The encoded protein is CASTPFVGKEKGQFF.

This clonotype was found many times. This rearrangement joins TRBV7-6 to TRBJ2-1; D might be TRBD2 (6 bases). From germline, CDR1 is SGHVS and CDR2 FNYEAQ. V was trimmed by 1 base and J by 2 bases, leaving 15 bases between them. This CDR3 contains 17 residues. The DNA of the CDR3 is TGTGCCAGCAGCTTAGAGGCGGGGTCGGGCCCCTACAATGAGCAGTTCTTC. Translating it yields CASSLEAGSGPYNEQFF.

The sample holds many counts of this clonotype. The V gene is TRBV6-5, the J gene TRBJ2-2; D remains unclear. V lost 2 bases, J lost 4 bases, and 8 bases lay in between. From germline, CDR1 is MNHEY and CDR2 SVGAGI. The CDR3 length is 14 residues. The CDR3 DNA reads TGTGCCAGCAGTTACGGCAGGCGCACCGGGGAGCTGTTTTTT. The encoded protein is CASSYGRRTGELFF.

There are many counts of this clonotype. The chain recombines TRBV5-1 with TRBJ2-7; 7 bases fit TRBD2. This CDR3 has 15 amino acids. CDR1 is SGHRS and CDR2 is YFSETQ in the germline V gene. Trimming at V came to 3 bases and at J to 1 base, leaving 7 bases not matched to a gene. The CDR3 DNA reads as TGCGCCAGCAGCTGGGAGGGGCGGGGGTCCTACGAGCAGTACTTC. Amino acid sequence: CASSWEGRGSYEQYF.